This T cell receptor beta chain derives from a study of T cell responses to AZD1222 COVID-19 vaccine. Profiled with immunoSEQ multiplex PCR; TCRdb holds only in-frame clones, not every one. The sample lists 100,000 to 110,000 clones, about nine tenths seen once, with around 1.7% in the top ten. The study, taken as a whole, reports: Spike-specific TCR breadth rose after two AZD1222 doses, and depth rose as well. Clonal diversity was possibly underestimated, and the donors were mostly white British, with more females. After the peak T cell response, and only then, were repertoires sampled.

About this clone itself: Antigen specificity is unknown.

V lost 6 bases, J lost 7 bases, and 18 bases lay in between. The CDR3 is made up of 15 amino acids. From germline, CDR1 is SGHVS and CDR2 FQNEAQ. This receptor was obtained from an adult in good health. V usage is TRBV7-8 and J usage is TRBJ1-4; D ambiguous. The sample consisted of peripheral blood, taken on day 0 of AZD1222 vaccination. The CDR3 is CASSLPAPSGEKLFF. For the CDR3, the DNA is TGTGCCAGCAGTCTCCCGGCCCCGTCAGGTGAAAAACTGTTTTTT.